The 5 T cell receptor beta chains below come from one sample, sequenced in a study of beta chain features in type 1 diabetes. All of the isolated RNA was reverse transcribed, so expressed TCRB transcripts were sequenced. Here immunoSEQ multiplex PCR was the method, and the copy in TCRdb shows in-frame clones only, minus some. The sample yields about 900,000 clones, 15% to 20% seen once. Sample: naive CD4+ T cells from blood. The receptors shown here come from a woman between 18 and 29 years old in good health.

The sample holds a few counts of this clone. The rearrangement joins TRBV11-2 to TRBJ2-3, with 9 bases identical to TRBD2. The CDR3 sequence is 15 residues long. The germline V gene encodes CDR1 SGHAT and CDR2 FQNNGV. Unmatched junction bases numbered 9, after V lost 5 bases and J lost 6 bases. The chain's CDR3 is CASSISLAGVDTQYF. CDR3 coding DNA: TGTGCCAGCAGCATAAGTTTAGCGGGAGTGGATACGCAGTATTTT. The full variable domain, with the rest looked up from reference TRBV11-2 and TRBJ2-3, is EAGVAQSPRYKIIEKRQSVAFWCNPISGHATLYWYQQILGQGPKLLIQFQNNGVVDDSQLPKDRFSAERLKGVDSTLKIQPAKLEDSAVYLCASSISLAGVDTQYFGPGTRLTVL.

The chain uses TRBV6-6 and TRBJ2-7; 9 bases line up with TRBD1. This CDR3 is 15 amino acids long. Germline V CDR1 and CDR2: MNHNY, SVGAGI (reference sequence). Trimming at V came to 2 bases and at J to 2 bases, leaving 4 bases not matched to a gene. CDR3 amino acids: CASSYLGQGTYEQYF. The CDR3 DNA reads TGTGCCAGCAGTTACCTGGGACAGGGTACCTACGAGCAGTACTTC.

This clone was detected a few times. V usage is TRBV6-4 and J usage is TRBJ2-7; TRBD2 matches at 10 bases. The germline V gene has CDR1 MRHNA and CDR2 SNTAGT. The CDR3 sequence is 16 residues long. V lost 6 bases to trimming and J lost 5 bases; unmatched junction nucleotides: 13. The CDR3 DNA reads TGTGCCAGCAGCCCCACAAGGCCTAGCGGGAGTGACGAGCAGTACTTC. Its translation: CASSPTRPSGSDEQYF.

The chain employs TRBV15 and TRBJ2-1, with D maybe TRBD1 (5 bases). The V gene lost 1 base and the J gene lost 8 bases, with 6 bases spanning the gap. The CDR3 length is 12 residues. Germline lookup yields CDR1 LNHNV and CDR2 YYDKDF (reference sequence). The CDR3 sequence is CATSRVGDEQFF. The CDR3 coding sequence is TGTGCCACCAGCAGAGTAGGGGATGAGCAGTTCTTC.

Only a few counts were recorded for this clone. The V and J genes are TRBV19 and TRBJ1-5, with a weak D call TRBD1 (5 bases). V lost 3 bases, J lost 0 bases, and 9 bases lay in between. The CDR3 is 15 residues long. CDR1 and CDR2 from the germline V gene are LNHDA and SQIVND (reference sequence). DNA for the CDR3: TGTGCCAGTAGTATCTACAGGTATAGCAATCAGCCCCAGCATTTT. Translating it yields CASSIYRYSNQPQHF.